This T cell receptor (beta chain) emerged from a study of blood T cell repertoires in COVID-19. Study-wide background: Sites across the United States, Italy and Spain contributed samples from acute and convalescent COVID-19.

The data were produced by immunoSEQ multiplex PCR, yet TCRdb's version contains in-frame clones alone and is incomplete. The sample lists about 110,000 clones, 75% to 90% occurring once. V shed 7 bases and J 0 bases; nucleotides not matched to a gene: 12. The CDR3 contains 17 residues. The V gene's germline CDR1 is LNHDA and CDR2 SQIVND (reference sequence). This rearrangement joins TRBV19 to TRBJ1-1; 9 bases map to TRBD1. Sequenced sample: peripheral blood. The sequence was collected from a woman aged 70-85 years with acute or convalescent COVID-19. The CDR3 DNA is TGTGCCAGTATAAAGTCAGGACAGGGGTGGATGAACACTGAAGCTTTCTTT. Translating it yields CASIKSGQGWMNTEAFF. Looking up the rest from reference TRBV19 and TRBJ1-1 gives the full variable domain: DGGITQSPKYLFRKEGQNVTLSCEQNLNHDAMYWYRQDPGQGLRLIYYSQIVNDFQKGDIAEGYSVSREKKESFPLTVTSAQKNPTAFYLCASIKSGQGWMNTEAFFGQGTRLTVV.